This passage covers 16 T cell receptor beta chains from one sample sequenced in a study of blood T cell repertoires in COVID-19. Here immunoSEQ multiplex PCR was the method, and the copy in TCRdb shows in-frame clones only, minus some. The data contain around 100,000 clones, about 89% of them seen just once; the ten biggest clones take up less than 2.5%. The source material was peripheral blood. The receptors stem from a man aged 50-60 years with active COVID-19.

The CDR3 nucleotides read TGTGCCTGGAAAGGGGATGGATTTGGATCACCCCTCCACTTT. Residues: CAWKGDGFGSPLHF. The gene calls are TRBV30 and TRBJ1-6; tentative D call: TRBD1 (5 bases). The CDR3 extends over 14 amino acids. Per germline, CDR1 GTSNPN and CDR2 SVGIG (reference sequence). The V gene lost 4 bases and the J gene lost 10 bases, with 17 bases spanning the gap.

This clone has only one observation. V usage is TRBV18 and J usage is TRBJ2-5; D ambiguous. Per the germline V gene, CDR1 is KGHSH and CDR2 is LQKENI. Trimming stripped 3 bases from V and 2 bases from J, with 7 bases between. The CDR3 contains 13 residues. The CDR3 DNA sequence: TGTGCCAGCTCACCCCCCCTGCAAGAGACCCAGTACTTC. This codes for CASSPPLQETQYF.

The rearrangement links TRBV6-2 or TRBV6-3 to TRBJ1-1, with TRBD1 matching 8 bases. The germline CDR1 and CDR2 sequences are MNHEY and SVGEGT. With V trimmed by 4 bases and J by 2 bases, 9 bases remained unmatched. This CDR3 contains 16 residues. CDR3 DNA: TGTGCCAGCAGTTTCAGGCGGGGGACAGGCAACACTGAAGCTTTCTTT. Translation: CASSFRRGTGNTEAFF.

The V gene is TRBV19, the J gene TRBJ1-1, with 9 nucleotides matching TRBD1. V lost 6 bases to trimming and J lost 5 bases; unmatched junction nucleotides: 7. The CDR3 runs to 14 residues. CDR1 LNHDA and CDR2 SQIVND come from the germline V gene (reference sequence). This chain's CDR3 is CASRTGGGGTEAFF. The CDR3 DNA reads as TGTGCCAGTAGGACAGGGGGAGGCGGAACTGAAGCTTTCTTT.

CDR3 amino acids: CASRDSGVYNSPLHF. The DNA of the CDR3 is TGTGCCAGCAGGGACTCAGGGGTCTATAATTCACCCCTCCACTTT. This sequence joins TRBV2 and TRBJ1-6; weak D call: TRBD1 (6 bases). The CDR3 spans 15 residues. V gave up 6 bases and J gave up 3 bases, with 12 bases separating them. Germline-derived CDR1 and CDR2 are SNHLY and FYNNEI. The full variable domain, its missing parts supplied by reference TRBV2 and TRBJ1-6, is EPEVTQTPSHQVTQMGQEVILRCVPISNHLYFYWYRQILGQKVEFLVSFYNNEISEKSEIFDDQFSVERPDGSNFTLKIRSTKLEDSAMYFCASRDSGVYNSPLHFGNGTRLTVT.

The chain combines TRBV5-1 with TRBJ2-1, with TRBD2 identical over 13 bases. The CDR3 sequence is 16 residues long. With 6 bases clipped from V and 0 bases from J, the junction kept 3 bases outside the gene matches. CDR1 is SGHRS, CDR2 YFSETQ, per germline. CDR3 in amino acids: CASKRTSGGSYNEQFF. CDR3 nucleotides: TGCGCCAGCAAAAGGACTAGCGGGGGCTCCTACAATGAGCAGTTCTTC.

This chain joins TRBV19 and TRBJ1-5; no clear D gene. Germline loops: CDR1 LNHDA, CDR2 SQIVND (reference sequence). V gave up 7 bases and J gave up 3 bases, with 16 bases separating them. The CDR3 runs 15 residues. The CDR3 DNA follows: TGTGCCAGTAAGGTCGACCCGACTCCCAATCAGCCCCAGCATTTT. It codes for CASKVDPTPNQPQHF.

The rearrangement links TRBV18 to TRBJ2-7; the D is unclear. V was clipped by 2 bases and J by 2 bases, with 19 bases between them. The CDR3 loop spans 17 amino acids. Germline CDR1 is KGHSH and CDR2 is LQKENI. The CDR3 spells CASSPIVGQAQAYEQYF. CDR3 nucleotides: TGTGCCAGCTCACCAATAGTAGGCCAGGCCCAAGCCTACGAGCAGTACTTC.

The V gene is TRBV14, the J gene TRBJ2-5; TRBD2 agrees at 15 bases. This CDR3 is built from 17 residues. V lost 5 bases to trimming and J lost 5 bases; unmatched junction nucleotides: 9. The germline V gene has CDR1 SGHDN and CDR2 FVKESK. CDR3 region: CASSFWTSGRAEETQYF. DNA for the CDR3: TGTGCCAGCAGCTTCTGGACTAGCGGGAGGGCCGAGGAGACCCAGTACTTC.

The genes are TRBV11-3 and TRBJ2-3; TRBD2 matches at 7 bases. V was pared by 5 bases and J by 4 bases, with 6 bases of the junction left unmatched. This CDR3 is 14 amino acids long. Germline assignment: CDR1 SGHNT and CDR2 YENEEA. Here the CDR3 reads CASSVPAGADTQYF. CDR3 nucleotides: TGTGCCAGCAGCGTACCCGCGGGGGCAGATACGCAGTATTTT.

The chain has TRBV28 and TRBJ2-1; possible D gene TRBD2, 5 bases. The CDR3 length is 14 residues. V was pared by 5 bases and J by 8 bases, with 16 bases between. The germline V gene has CDR1 MDHEN and CDR2 SYDVKM. This CDR3 is CASSGLSNPDEQFF. In nucleotides, the CDR3 is TGTGCCAGCAGTGGACTTAGTAACCCCGATGAGCAGTTCTTC.

The sample holds a few counts of this clone. V gene TRBV7-9 combines with J gene TRBJ2-2, with D possibly TRBD1 on 6 matching bases. Germline V gene lookup returns CDR1 SEHNR and CDR2 FQNEAQ (reference sequence). The ends were cut back, 6 bases at V and 1 base at J, with 9 bases in the middle. This CDR3 has 14 amino acids. This CDR3 reads CASSQGQNTGELFF. DNA of the CDR3: TGTGCCAGCAGTCAGGGACAGAACACCGGGGAGCTGTTTTTT.

The V and J genes are TRBV5-6 and TRBJ1-2, with a possible D match to TRBD1 (5 bases). The CDR3 is made up of 13 amino acids. The germline CDR1 and CDR2 sequences are SGHDT and YYEEEE. Trimming removed 2 bases at V and 5 bases at J, with 10 bases between. Here the CDR3 reads CASSLGEYYGYTF. The CDR3 bases are TGTGCCAGCAGCTTAGGGGAATATTATGGCTACACCTTC. The whole variable domain, filled in from reference TRBV5-6 and TRBJ1-2, reads DAGVTQSPTHLIKTRGQQVTLRCSPKSGHDTVSWYQQALGQGPQFIFQYYEEEERQRGNFPDRFSGHQFPNYSSELNVNALLLGDSALYLCASSLGEYYGYTFGSGTRLTVV.

The rearrangement links TRBV12-3 or TRBV12-4 to TRBJ1-1; TRBD1 might be the D (5 bases). The CDR3 has 13 amino acids. The V gene lost 6 bases and the J gene lost 5 bases, with 13 bases spanning the gap. This CDR3 reads CASSLTRGTEAFF. CDR3 bases: TGTGCCAGCAGCCTTACTCGGGGGACTGAAGCTTTCTTT.

The genes are TRBV5-1 and TRBJ2-5, with D tentatively TRBD1 (5 bases). The CDR3 covers 15 residues. Deletions cut 0 bases from V and 4 bases from J, with 13 bases between. Germline assignment: CDR1 SGHRS and CDR2 YFSETQ. CDR3 nucleotides: TGCGCCAGCAGCTTGGGTCCAGAAGGGGTAGAGACCCAGTACTTC. The encoded protein is CASSLGPEGVETQYF.

The chain uses TRBV9 and TRBJ1-5; no clear D gene. This CDR3 is built from 14 residues. Germline CDR1 is SGDLS and CDR2 is YYNGEE. V was clipped by 2 bases and J by 7 bases, with 13 bases between them. As DNA, the CDR3 is TGTGCCAGCAGCGTCGGGGTTTTGGGGCAGCCCCAGCATTTT. This gives the protein CASSVGVLGQPQHF.